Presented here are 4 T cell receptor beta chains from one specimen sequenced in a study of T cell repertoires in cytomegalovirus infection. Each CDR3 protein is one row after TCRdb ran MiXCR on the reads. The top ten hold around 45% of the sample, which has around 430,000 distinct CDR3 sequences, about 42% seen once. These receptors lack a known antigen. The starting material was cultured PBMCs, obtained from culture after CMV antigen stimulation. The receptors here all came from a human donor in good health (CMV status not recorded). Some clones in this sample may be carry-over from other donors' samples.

This chain's CDR3 is CASSGGTLPNQPQHF. The CDR3 nucleotides are TGTGCCAGCAGTGGGGGGACACTTCCTAATCAGCCCCAGCATTTT. This chain uses TRBV6-6 with TRBJ1-5; D is perhaps TRBD1 (6 bases). CDR3 length: 15 residues. Germline V gene data show CDR1 as MNHNY and CDR2 as SVGAGI (reference sequence). With 5 bases removed from V and 4 bases from J, the gap between germline ends came to 15 bases.

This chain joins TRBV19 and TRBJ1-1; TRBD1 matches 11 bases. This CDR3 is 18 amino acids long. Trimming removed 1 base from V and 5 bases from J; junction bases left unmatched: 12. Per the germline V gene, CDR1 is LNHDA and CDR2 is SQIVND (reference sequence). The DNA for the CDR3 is TGTGCCAGTAGTATAGCCGCAATAGGACAGGGGGCGCAAACTGAAGCTTTCTTT. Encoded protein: CASSIAAIGQGAQTEAFF.

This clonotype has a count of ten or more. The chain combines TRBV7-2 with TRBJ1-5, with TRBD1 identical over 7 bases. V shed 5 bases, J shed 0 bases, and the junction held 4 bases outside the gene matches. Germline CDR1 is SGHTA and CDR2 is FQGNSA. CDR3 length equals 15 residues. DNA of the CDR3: TGTGCCAGCAGCCAGACAGGGTATAGCAATCAGCCCCAGCATTTT. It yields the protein CASSQTGYSNQPQHF.

CDR3 sequence (DNA): TGTGCCAGCAGCTTAGGGACTAGCGAAGGGACCCAGTACTTC. Its protein product is CASSLGTSEGTQYF. This sequence joins TRBV11-2 and TRBJ2-5; 9 bases map to TRBD2. Germline V CDR1 and CDR2: SGHAT, FQNNGV. The CDR3 is 14 amino acids. Unmatched junction bases numbered 4, after V lost 1 base and J lost 7 bases.